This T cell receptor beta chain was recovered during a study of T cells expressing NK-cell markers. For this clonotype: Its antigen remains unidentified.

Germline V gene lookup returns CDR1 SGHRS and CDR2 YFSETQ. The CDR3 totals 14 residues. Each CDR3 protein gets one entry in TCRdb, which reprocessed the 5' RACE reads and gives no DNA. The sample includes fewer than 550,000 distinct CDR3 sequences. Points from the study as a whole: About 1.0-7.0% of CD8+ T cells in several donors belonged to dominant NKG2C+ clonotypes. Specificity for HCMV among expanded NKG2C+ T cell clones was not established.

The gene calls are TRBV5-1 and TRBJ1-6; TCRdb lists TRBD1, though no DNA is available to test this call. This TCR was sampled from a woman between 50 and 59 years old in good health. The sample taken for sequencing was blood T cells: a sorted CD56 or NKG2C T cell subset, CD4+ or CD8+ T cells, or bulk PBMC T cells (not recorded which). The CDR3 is CASGPGTADSPLHF.